This TCR beta chain was profiled in a study of human T cells and chemical hapten exposure. On the study more broadly: Slight volume differences across pooled libraries mainly accounted for varying per-sample TCR yields.

Specified time point: healthy volunteer bleed at 2 weeks. The total RNA was obtained from whole blood that was not fractionated. Unique molecular identifiers were attached to individual cDNA molecules within the library. In the original processing: Around 91,000 TCRs per sample was the median, with a range of about 20,000 to 750,000. Each CDR3 protein gets one entry after TCRdb re-called the RACE reads with MiXCR. The V and J calls follow TCRdb's processing rather than the paper's. The repertoire holds 45,000 or so distinct CDR3 sequences, with roughly 4.1% as singletons. With V trimmed by 5 bases and J by 5 bases, 12 bases remained unmatched. Germline V lookup: CDR1 MNHEY, CDR2 SMNVEV (reference sequence). The CDR3 length is 16 residues. On this clonotype: What it binds is not known.

Study findings and constraints: Those TCRs sitting above 1 in 1000 frequency stayed the same with DPC sensitization.

This clonotype was sampled from a human donor in good health. Some clones in this sample may be carry-over from other donors' samples. Specimen: whole blood. The V call is TRBV27, the J call TRBJ2-5; 9 bases agree with TRBD1. CDR3: CASSMDRGLRGETQYF. In DNA, the CDR3 is TGTGCCAGCAGTATGGACAGGGGACTTCGGGGCGAGACCCAGTACTTC.